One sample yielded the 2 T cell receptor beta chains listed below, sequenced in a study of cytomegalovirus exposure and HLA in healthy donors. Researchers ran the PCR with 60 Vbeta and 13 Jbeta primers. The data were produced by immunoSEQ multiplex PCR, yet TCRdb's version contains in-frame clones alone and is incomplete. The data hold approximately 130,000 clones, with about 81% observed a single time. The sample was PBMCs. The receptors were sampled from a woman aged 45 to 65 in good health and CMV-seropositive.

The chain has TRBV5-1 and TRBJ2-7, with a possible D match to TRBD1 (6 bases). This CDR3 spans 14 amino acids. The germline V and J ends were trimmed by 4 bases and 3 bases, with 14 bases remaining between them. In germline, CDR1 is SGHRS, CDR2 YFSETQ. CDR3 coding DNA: TGCGCCAGCAGCCCTACAGGGTTTTACTACGAGCAGTACTTC. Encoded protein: CASSPTGFYYEQYF.

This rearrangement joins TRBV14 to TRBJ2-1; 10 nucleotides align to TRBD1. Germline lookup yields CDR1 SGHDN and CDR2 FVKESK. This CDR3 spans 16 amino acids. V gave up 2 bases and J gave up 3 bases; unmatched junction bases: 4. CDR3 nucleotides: TGTGCCAGCAGCCAAAGACAGGGGGCCGGCTACAATGAGCAGTTCTTC. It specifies CASSQRQGAGYNEQFF.